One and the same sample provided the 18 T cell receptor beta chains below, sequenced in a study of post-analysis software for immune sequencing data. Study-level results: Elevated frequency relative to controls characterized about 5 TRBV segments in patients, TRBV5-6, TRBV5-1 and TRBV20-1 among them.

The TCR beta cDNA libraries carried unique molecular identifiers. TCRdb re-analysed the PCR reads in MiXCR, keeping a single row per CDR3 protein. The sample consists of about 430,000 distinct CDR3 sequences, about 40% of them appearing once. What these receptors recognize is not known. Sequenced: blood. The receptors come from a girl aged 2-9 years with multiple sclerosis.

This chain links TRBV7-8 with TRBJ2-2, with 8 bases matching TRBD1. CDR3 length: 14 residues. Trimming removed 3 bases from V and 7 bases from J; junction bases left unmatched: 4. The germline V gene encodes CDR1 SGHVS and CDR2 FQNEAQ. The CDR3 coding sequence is TGTGCCAGCAGCTTGGACAGGGTAATCGGGGAGCTGTTTTTT. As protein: CASSLDRVIGELFF.

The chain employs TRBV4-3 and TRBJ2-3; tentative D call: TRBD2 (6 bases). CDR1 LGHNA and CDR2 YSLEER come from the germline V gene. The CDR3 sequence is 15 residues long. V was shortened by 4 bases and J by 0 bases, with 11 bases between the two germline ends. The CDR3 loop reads CASSRSSGSTDTQYF. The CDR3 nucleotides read TGCGCCAGCAGCCGATCGAGCGGGAGCACAGATACGCAGTATTTT.

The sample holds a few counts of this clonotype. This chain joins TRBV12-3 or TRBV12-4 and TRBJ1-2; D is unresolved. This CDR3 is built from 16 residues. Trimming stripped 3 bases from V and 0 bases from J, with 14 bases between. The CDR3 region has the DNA TGTGCCAGCAGTTTTACCGCGACAACTGCTAACTATGGCTACACCTTC. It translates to CASSFTATTANYGYTF.

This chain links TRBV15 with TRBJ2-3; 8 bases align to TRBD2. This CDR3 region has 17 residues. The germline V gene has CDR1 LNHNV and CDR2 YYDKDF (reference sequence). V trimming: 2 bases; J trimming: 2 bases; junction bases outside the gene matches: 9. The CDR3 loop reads CATSRRLTSENTDTQYF. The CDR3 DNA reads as TGTGCCACCAGCAGACGACTGACTAGCGAAAACACAGATACGCAGTATTTT.

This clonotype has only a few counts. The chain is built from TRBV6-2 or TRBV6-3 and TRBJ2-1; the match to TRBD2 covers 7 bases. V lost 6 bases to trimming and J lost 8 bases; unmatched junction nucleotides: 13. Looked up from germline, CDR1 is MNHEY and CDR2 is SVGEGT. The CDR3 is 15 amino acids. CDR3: CASSYSWRERDEQFF. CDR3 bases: TGTGCCAGCAGCTATTCTTGGCGGGAGAGGGATGAGCAGTTCTTC.

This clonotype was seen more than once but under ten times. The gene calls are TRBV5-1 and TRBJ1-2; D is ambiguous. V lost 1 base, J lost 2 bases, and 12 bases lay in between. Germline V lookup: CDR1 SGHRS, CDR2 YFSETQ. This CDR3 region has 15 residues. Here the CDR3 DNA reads TGCGCCAGCAGCTTGAGTGCAGGAGCAAACTATGGCTACACCTTC. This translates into CASSLSAGANYGYTF.

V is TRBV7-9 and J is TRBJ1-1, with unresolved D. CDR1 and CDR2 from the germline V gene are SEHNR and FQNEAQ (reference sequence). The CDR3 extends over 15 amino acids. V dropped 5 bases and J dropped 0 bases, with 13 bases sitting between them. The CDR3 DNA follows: TGTGCCAGCAGCCTTAAGACAACCTTGAACACTGAAGCTTTCTTT. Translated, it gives CASSLKTTLNTEAFF.

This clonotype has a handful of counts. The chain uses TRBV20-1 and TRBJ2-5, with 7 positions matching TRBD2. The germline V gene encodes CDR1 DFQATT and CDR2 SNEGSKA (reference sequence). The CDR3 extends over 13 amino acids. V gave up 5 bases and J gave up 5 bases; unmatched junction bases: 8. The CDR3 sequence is CSAGTRGGETQYF. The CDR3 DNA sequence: TGCAGTGCTGGAACTAGGGGAGGGGAGACCCAGTACTTC.

The CDR3 loop is CASRNGETQYF. The CDR3, as DNA: TGTGCCAGCAGAAACGGAGAGACCCAGTACTTC. This sequence joins TRBV7-2 and TRBJ2-5; the D is unclear. Trimming took off 6 bases at V and 4 bases at J, with 6 bases between the two ends. The CDR3 contains 11 residues. Germline V CDR1 and CDR2: SGHTA, FQGNSA.

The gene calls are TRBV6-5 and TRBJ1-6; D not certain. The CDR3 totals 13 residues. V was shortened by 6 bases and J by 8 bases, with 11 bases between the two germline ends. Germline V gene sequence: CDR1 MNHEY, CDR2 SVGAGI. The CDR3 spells CASSPLTYSPLHF. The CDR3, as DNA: TGTGCCAGCAGCCCCTTGACTTATTCACCCCTCCACTTT.

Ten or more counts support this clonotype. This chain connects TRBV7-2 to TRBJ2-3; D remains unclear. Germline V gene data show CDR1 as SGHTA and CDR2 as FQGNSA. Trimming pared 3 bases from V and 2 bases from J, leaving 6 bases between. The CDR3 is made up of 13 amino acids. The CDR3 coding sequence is TGTGCCAGCAGCTTGGCCCTCACAGATACGCAGTATTTT. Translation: CASSLALTDTQYF.

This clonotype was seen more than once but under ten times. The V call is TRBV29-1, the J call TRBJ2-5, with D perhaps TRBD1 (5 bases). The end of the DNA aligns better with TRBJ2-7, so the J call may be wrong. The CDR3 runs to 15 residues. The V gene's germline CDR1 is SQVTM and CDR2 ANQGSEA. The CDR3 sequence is CSVGGLGQGPYEQYF. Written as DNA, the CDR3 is TGCAGCGTTGGTGGGCTCGGGCAGGGCCCCTACGAGCAGTACTTC.

CDR3 residues: CASSPPNGYMNTEAFF. CDR3 DNA sequence: TGTGCCAGCAGCCCCCCCAACGGCTATATGAACACTGAAGCTTTCTTT. The rearrangement links TRBV9 to TRBJ1-1; D is unresolved. Germline values: CDR1 SGDLS, CDR2 YYNGEE. V lost 4 bases, J lost 0 bases, and 16 bases lay in between. The CDR3 contains 16 residues.

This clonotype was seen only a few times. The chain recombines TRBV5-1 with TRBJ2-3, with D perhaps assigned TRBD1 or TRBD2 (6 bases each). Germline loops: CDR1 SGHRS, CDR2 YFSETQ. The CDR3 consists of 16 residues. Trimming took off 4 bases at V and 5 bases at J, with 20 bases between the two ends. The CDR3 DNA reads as TGCGCCAGCAGCCCAGGGGCTAGCGTAAATATAGATACGCAGTATTTT. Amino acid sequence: CASSPGASVNIDTQYF.

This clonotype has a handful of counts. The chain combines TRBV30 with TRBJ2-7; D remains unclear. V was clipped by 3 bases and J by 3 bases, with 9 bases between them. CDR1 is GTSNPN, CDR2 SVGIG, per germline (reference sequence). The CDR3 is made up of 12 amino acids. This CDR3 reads CAWSGDDYEQYF. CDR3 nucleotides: TGTGCCTGGAGCGGTGATGACTACGAGCAGTACTTC.

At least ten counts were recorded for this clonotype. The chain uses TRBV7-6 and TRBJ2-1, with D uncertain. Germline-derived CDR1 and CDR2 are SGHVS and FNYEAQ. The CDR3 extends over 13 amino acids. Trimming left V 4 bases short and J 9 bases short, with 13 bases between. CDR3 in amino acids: CASSSGEWGEQFF. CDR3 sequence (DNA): TGTGCCAGCAGCTCGGGCGAATGGGGTGAGCAGTTCTTC.

The CDR3 protein is CATSDYHGQGENGYTF. Here the CDR3 DNA reads TGTGCCACCAGTGATTACCACGGACAGGGGGAGAATGGCTACACCTTC. The V gene is TRBV24-1, the J gene TRBJ1-2; 10 bases fit TRBD1. Germline loops: CDR1 KGHDR, CDR2 SFDVKD. The J segment lost 6 bases and the V segment lost 2 bases, leaving 8 bases of the junction unmatched. CDR3 length: 16 amino acids.

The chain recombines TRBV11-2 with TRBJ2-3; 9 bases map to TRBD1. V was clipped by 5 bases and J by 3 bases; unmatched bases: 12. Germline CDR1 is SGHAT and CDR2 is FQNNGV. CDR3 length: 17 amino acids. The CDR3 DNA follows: TGTGCCAGCAGCCCGGAGGGACAGGGAAAAGGGACAGATACGCAGTATTTT. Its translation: CASSPEGQGKGTDTQYF.